The 21 T cell receptor beta chains presented below share a single source sample, sequenced in a study of T cells in women clearing cervical HPV infection. TCRdb's copy holds only in-frame clones and misses some; the assay was immunoSEQ multiplex PCR. The data include more than 15,000 clones; the top ten clones carry 13% to 15%. The sample comprised blood buffy coat. Source of these receptors: a woman aged 18 to 75 with a cervical HPV16 infection that either progressed to CIN3+ or cleared (not recorded which).

Note on this clone: The read ends 3 residues shy of where the CDR3 ends; the end is completed using the germline J gene. This sequence joins TRBV11-2 and TRBJ2-7; D not resolved. CDR1 is SGHAT and CDR2 is FQNNGV in the germline V gene. Trimming shortened V by 1 base and J by 4 bases, and 11 bases separated the two germline ends. CDR3 size: 14 residues. Partial CDR3 DNA: TGTGCCAGCAGCTTAGCTACCCTTTATTACGAG. The encoded protein is CASSLATLYYE. The complete CDR3 sequence is CASSLATLYYEQYF.

Details on this clone: The CDR3 extends 3 residues past the end of the read, so its final part is completed from the germline J gene. The V call is TRBV6-1, the J call TRBJ1-1; D gene ambiguous. This CDR3 has 14 amino acids. V was cut by 2 bases and J by 2 bases, with 9 bases left in between. Germline assignment: CDR1 MNHNS and CDR2 SASEGT. The DNA read from the CDR3 is TGTGCCAGCAGTGAACTAAACCCCAACACTGAA. It specifies CASSELNPNTE. The entire CDR3 protein reads CASSELNPNTEAFF.

With regard to this clone: The read ends 3 residues before the CDR3 terminus; that terminus is restored from the germline J gene. The J gene is TRBJ2-7, the V gene TRBV5-1; 11 nucleotides agree with TRBD2. Germline trimming cut 4 bases from V and 4 bases from J; bases unmatched to any gene: 10. This CDR3 region has 16 residues. Germline V CDR1 and CDR2: SGHRS, YFSETQ. The covered CDR3 bases are TGCGCCAGCAGCGCGCGTAGCGGGGGGGCTCTTTACGAG. It translates to CASSARSGGALYE. The whole CDR3 reads CASSARSGGALYEQYF.

CDR3 DNA (partial): TGTGCCAGCTCTCTTTCGAGGGCTGGAGGTAATGAG. Translated, it gives CASSLSRAGGNE. The whole CDR3 region reads CASSLSRAGGNEQFF. The V and J genes are TRBV18 and TRBJ2-1; a weak D match, TRBD2 (5 bases). The sequence runs out 3 residues before the end of the CDR3; the remainder is reconstructed from the germline J gene. V lost 6 bases and J 7 bases, leaving 19 bases between the germline ends. The CDR3 has 15 amino acids. From germline, CDR1 is KGHSH and CDR2 LQKENI.

In regard to this clone: The CDR3 end is not reached by the read, which stops 3 residues before it; the germline J gene fills it in. The chain recombines TRBV28 with TRBJ1-1; D is perhaps TRBD1 (5 bases). Trimming shortened V by 6 bases and J by 4 bases, and 15 bases separated the two germline ends. Germline assignment: CDR1 MDHEN and CDR2 SYDVKM. The CDR3 contains 14 residues. CDR3 region: CASSLRGSVTEAFF. CDR3 DNA (partial): TGTGCCAGCAGCCTGCGGGGGTCCGTCACTGAA. Together with reference TRBV28 and TRBJ1-1, the CDR3 gives the full variable domain: DVKVTQSSRYLVKRTGEKVFLECVQDMDHENMFWYRQDPGLGLRLIYFSYDVKMKEKGDIPEGYSVSREKKERFSLILESASTNQTSMYLCASSLRGSVTEAFFGQGTRLTVV.

With respect to this clone: Read coverage stops 3 residues before the CDR3 terminus; the germline J gene supplies the remainder. J is TRBJ2-5 and V is TRBV12-3 or TRBV12-4, with D maybe TRBD1 (5 bases). This CDR3 has 17 amino acids. V was clipped by 3 bases and J by 0 bases, with 17 bases between them. CDR3 bases read: TGTGCCAGCAGTTTGGCCCCCGGCAGGGCTAACCAAGAGACC. Its translation: CASSLAPGRANQET. The complete CDR3 sequence is CASSLAPGRANQETQYF.

About this clone itself: Sequencing ends 3 residues short of the CDR3 end; the germline J gene provides the rest. The chain combines TRBV13 with TRBJ1-6; 7 nucleotides agree with TRBD1. The CDR3 runs to 15 residues. CDR1 PRHDT and CDR2 FYEKMQ come from the germline V gene (reference sequence). The ends lost 5 bases at V and 4 bases at J; junction bases unmatched: 5. CDR3 protein: CASSQGQTYNSPLHF. CDR3 DNA, as far as it was read: TGTGCCAGCAGCCAGGGACAGACTTATAATTCACCC.

Concerning this clone itself: The CDR3 end is not reached by the read, which stops 3 residues before it; the germline J gene fills it in. The J gene is TRBJ2-7, the V gene TRBV20-1; perhaps TRBD1 as D (6 bases). The CDR3 covers 17 residues. Trimming left V 3 bases short and J 0 bases short, with 21 bases between. Germline CDR1 reads DFQATT; CDR2 reads SNEGSKA (reference sequence). The CDR3 is CSASTPGHQSVSYEQYF. The CDR3 bases that were read are TGCAGTGCTAGTACACCGGGACACCAATCAGTCTCCTACGAG.

Points on this clone: With the read ending 3 residues before the CDR3 end, the germline J gene is used to fill in that end. The rearrangement joins TRBV7-9 to TRBJ1-2; no reliable D call. CDR3 length: 14 residues. Germline-derived CDR1 and CDR2 are SEHNR and FQNEAQ (reference sequence). The CDR3 sequence: CASSLGLSTDTYTF. CDR3 DNA, as far as it was read: TGTGCCAGCAGCCTTGGACTTTCCACAGATACC.

Comment on this clone: The CDR3 goes on 3 residues after the read ends, and that part is filled in from the germline J gene. The rearrangement uses TRBV18 and TRBJ2-6; D is possibly TRBD1 (5 bases). Per the germline V gene, CDR1 is KGHSH and CDR2 is LQKENI. The V and J ends lost 1 base and 2 bases respectively, with 6 bases between them. This CDR3 region has 15 residues. CDR3 DNA, as far as it was read: TGTGCCAGCTCACCACAGGGGACTGGGGCCAACGTC. It specifies CASSPQGTGANV. The entire CDR3 sequence reads CASSPQGTGANVLTF.

Concerning this clone: The CDR3 end is not reached by the read, which stops 3 residues before it; the germline J gene fills it in. This sequence joins TRBV6-2 or TRBV6-3 and TRBJ2-1, with D perhaps given as TRBD1 or TRBD2 (6 bases each). Trimming pared 5 bases from V and 7 bases from J, leaving 24 bases between. The CDR3 spans 17 residues. Germline V gene data show CDR1 as MNHEY and CDR2 as SVGEGT. The CDR3 sequence: CASSPLTLRRDTNEQFF. The covered CDR3 bases are TGTGCCAGCAGTCCCCTTACGCTGAGGAGGGACACGAATGAG.

Remarks on this clone: The observed sequence ends 3 residues before the CDR3 terminus, with the missing tail filled in from the germline J gene. The J gene is TRBJ2-2, the V gene TRBV28, with a possible D match to TRBD2 (6 bases). The CDR3 covers 17 residues. CDR1 and CDR2 from the germline V gene are MDHEN and SYDVKM. Trimming removed 4 bases at V and 4 bases at J, with 19 bases between. Partial CDR3 DNA: TGTGCCAGCAGTTGGTTAAGGACTAACCAGGCCACCGGGGAG. Its protein product is CASSWLRTNQATGE. The complete CDR3 protein is CASSWLRTNQATGELFF.

As for this clone: The read comes to an end 3 residues before the CDR3 does, leaving the germline J gene to fill in the end. The chain couples TRBV5-4 to TRBJ1-1; weak D call: TRBD1 (6 bases). Germline V gives CDR1 SGHNT, CDR2 YYREEE (reference sequence). This CDR3 spans 15 amino acids. The V end was cut by 2 bases, the J end by 2 bases, with 13 bases between. The part of the CDR3 DNA that was read is TGTGCCAGCAGCTTACCGGGACAAGATAACACTGAA. It translates to CASSLPGQDNTE. The complete CDR3 protein is CASSLPGQDNTEAFF.

The sequenced part of the CDR3 DNA is TGTGCCAGTAGTACCCGAACAGGAGATAATGAAAAA. Translating it yields CASSTRTGDNEK. The CDR3, in full, reads CASSTRTGDNEKLFF. V gene TRBV19 combines with J gene TRBJ1-4; D possibly corresponds to TRBD1 (5 bases). Sequencing ends 3 residues short of the CDR3 end; the germline J gene provides the rest. The CDR3 is 15 residues long. Germline CDR1 is LNHDA and CDR2 is SQIVND (reference sequence). Trimming left V 4 bases short and J 4 bases short, with 13 bases between.

A note on this clone: At one end the junction does not follow the germline gene, possibly because of a read error. The missing CDR3 end, 3 residues past where the read stops, is filled in from the germline J gene. The rearrangement joins TRBV4-1 to TRBJ2-1; 7 positions match TRBD2. The CDR3 sequence is 15 residues long. In germline, CDR1 is MGHRA, CDR2 YSYEKL. The CDR3 bases that were read are TGCACCAGCAGCCTGGGAGAGCGGGGCTACAATGAG. Protein sequence: CTSSLGERGYNE. The complete CDR3 reads CTSSLGERGYNEQFF.

Comments on this clone: The sequence runs out 3 residues before the end of the CDR3; the remainder is reconstructed from the germline J gene. V usage is TRBV30 and J usage is TRBJ2-1; 11 positions agree with TRBD1. With V trimmed by 1 base and J by 8 bases, 7 bases remained unmatched. Germline CDR1 is GTSNPN and CDR2 is SVGIG (reference sequence). This CDR3 comprises 15 residues. The CDR3 is CAWSALDRGQYEQFF. The sequenced CDR3 bases are TGTGCCTGGAGTGCCCTGGACAGGGGGCAATATGAG.

To note about this clone: The sequenced fragment ends 3 residues before the CDR3 boundary, so the rest is inferred from the germline J gene. This sequence joins TRBV5-1 and TRBJ1-1, with D perhaps matching TRBD1 (6 bases). The V end lost 2 bases, the J end lost 1 base, and 9 bases lay between the germline ends. CDR1 and CDR2 from the germline V gene are SGHRS and YFSETQ. The CDR3 has 14 residues. CDR3 DNA, as far as it was read: TGCGCCAGCAGCTTCAGGGGCTCGAACACTGAA. Protein product: CASSFRGSNTE. The full CDR3 protein reads CASSFRGSNTEAFF.

The CDR3 loop reads CASSLARGPSPLHF. Incomplete CDR3 DNA: TGTGCCAGCAGCCTCGCCAGGGGGCCTTCACCC. The chain is built from TRBV12-3 or TRBV12-4 and TRBJ1-6; 8 bases map to TRBD1. The CDR3 end lies 3 residues beyond the end of the read and is filled in from the germline J gene. The CDR3 is made up of 14 amino acids. V trimming: 6 bases; J trimming: 9 bases; junction bases outside the gene matches: 7.

Comments on this clone: Coverage ceases 3 residues before the CDR3 finishes, and the germline J gene fills in the end. The rearrangement uses TRBV2 and TRBJ2-3; weak D call: TRBD2 (5 bases). The CDR3 extends over 17 amino acids. The V end was cut by 2 bases, the J end by 4 bases, with 19 bases between. Per germline, CDR1 SNHLY and CDR2 FYNNEI. CDR3 bases read: TGTGCCAGCAGTGAAAGGTCGGGGTCCCTCCTTTCAGATACG. Residues: CASSERSGSLLSDT. The whole CDR3 protein reads CASSERSGSLLSDTQYF.

Details on this clone: The CDR3 end is not reached by the read, which stops 3 residues before it; the germline J gene fills it in. The rearrangement joins TRBV7-3 to TRBJ1-6; D unresolved. The length of the CDR3 is 13 residues. Per the germline V gene, CDR1 is SGHTA and CDR2 is FQGTGA. The DNA read from the CDR3 is TGTGCCAGCAGCTTAACAACCGTCAGTCCC. Protein: CASSLTTVSP. From start to end, the CDR3 is CASSLTTVSPLHF.

About this clone itself: The sequence runs out 3 residues before the end of the CDR3; the remainder is reconstructed from the germline J gene. The chain has TRBV4-1 and TRBJ1-4; D ambiguous. Germline CDR1 is MGHRA and CDR2 is YSYEKL. The CDR3 runs to 15 residues. V was cut by 6 bases and J by 0 bases, with 11 bases left in between. CDR3 DNA, as far as it was read: TGCGCCAGCAGTAGAGCGGTTTCAACTAATGAAAAA. Its protein product is CASSRAVSTNEK. In full, the CDR3 reads CASSRAVSTNEKLFF.